The 3 T cell receptor beta chains listed next were all sequenced from one sample in a study of vaccination effects on CD4 cells after COVID-19. What these receptors recognize is not known. Libraries were prepared by immunoSEQ multiplex PCR; TCRdb keeps only in-frame clonotypes and omits some of them. The data contain about 24,000 clones, 55% to 75% of them singletons. Using viral peptide pools, the ViraFEST assay grew out antigen-specific CD4+ T cells prior to sequencing. CD4+ T cell isolation took place after 10 days of culture. Vaccine recipients lacked prior SARS-CoV-2 infection and had negative nucleocapsid antibodies. Sequenced material: CD4+ T cells from PBMCs cultured with HCoV-OC43 spike peptides, taken before COVID-19 vaccination. Subset denoted: HCoV-OC43 spike overlapping peptide pool stimulation. These TCRs come from a human donor who received a COVID-19 vaccine.

The CDR3 sequence: CASSIARTGQKTYEQYF. The CDR3 region has the DNA TGTGCCAGTAGTATAGCTCGGACCGGGCAGAAGACCTACGAGCAGTACTTC. V and J are TRBV19 and TRBJ2-7, with unresolved D. CDR3 length: 17 residues. Per the germline V gene, CDR1 is LNHDA and CDR2 is SQIVND (reference sequence). The V end was cut by 1 base, the J end by 2 bases, with 18 bases between.

The J gene is TRBJ2-3, the V gene TRBV5-6, with D uncertain. The germline V gene has CDR1 SGHDT and CDR2 YYEEEE. Trimming took off 4 bases at V and 5 bases at J, with 8 bases between the two ends. The CDR3 sequence is 12 residues long. The CDR3 sequence: CASSPRLDTQYF. CDR3 coding DNA: TGTGCCAGCAGCCCACGCTTAGATACGCAGTATTTT.

The chain couples TRBV24-1 to TRBJ1-2, with unresolved D. CDR3 length: 13 residues. V lost 1 base, J lost 4 bases, and 6 bases lay in between. Germline V lookup: CDR1 KGHDR, CDR2 SFDVKD. This chain's CDR3 is CATSDFKGYGYTF. The CDR3 nucleotides are TGTGCCACCAGTGATTTTAAGGGCTATGGCTACACCTTC.